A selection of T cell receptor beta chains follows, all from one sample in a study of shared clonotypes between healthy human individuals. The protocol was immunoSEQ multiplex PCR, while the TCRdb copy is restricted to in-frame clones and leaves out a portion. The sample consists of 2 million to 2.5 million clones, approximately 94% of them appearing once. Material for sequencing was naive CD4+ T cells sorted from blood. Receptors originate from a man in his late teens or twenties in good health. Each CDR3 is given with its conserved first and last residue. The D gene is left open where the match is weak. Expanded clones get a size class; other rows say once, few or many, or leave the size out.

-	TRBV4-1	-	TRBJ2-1	CASSQEFPGNYNEQFF	TGCGCCAGCAGCCAAGAATTCCCAGGGAACTACAATGAGCAGTTCTTC
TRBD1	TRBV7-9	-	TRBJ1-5	CASSLHDRGHDQPQHF	TGTGCCAGCAGCTTACATGACAGGGGGCATGATCAGCCCCAGCATTTT
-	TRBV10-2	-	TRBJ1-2	CASSPYLDNRGYTF	TGCGCCAGCAGCCCCTATTTAGACAACCGCGGCTACACCTTC
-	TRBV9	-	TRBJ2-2	CASTRGLSAEPPGELFF	TGTGCCAGCACGAGGGGCTTGAGCGCGGAGCCCCCCGGGGAGCTGTTTTTT
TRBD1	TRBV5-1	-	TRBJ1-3	CASSPQGAAGNTIYF	TGCGCCAGCAGCCCTCAGGGGGCAGCTGGAAACACCATATATTTT
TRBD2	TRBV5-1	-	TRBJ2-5	CASSLGQTSGETQYF	TGCGCCAGCAGCTTGGGTCAAACTAGCGGGGAGACCCAGTACTTC
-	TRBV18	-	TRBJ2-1	CASSPSQNNEQFF	TGTGCCAGCTCACCCTCTCAGAACAATGAGCAGTTCTTC
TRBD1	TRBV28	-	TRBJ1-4	CASSSRTGISKKLFF	TGTGCCAGCAGTTCCCGGACAGGGATCTCGAAGAAACTGTTTTTT
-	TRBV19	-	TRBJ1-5	CASSPLGLWSNQPQHF	TGTGCCAGTAGTCCTCTGGGGTTATGGAGCAATCAGCCCCAGCATTTT
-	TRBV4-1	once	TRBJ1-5	CASSQGTDSNQPQHF	TGCGCCAGCAGCCAAGGGACCGATAGCAATCAGCCCCAGCATTTT
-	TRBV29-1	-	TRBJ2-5	CSVVGYQETQYF	TGCAGCGTTGTTGGCTACCAAGAGACCCAGTACTTC
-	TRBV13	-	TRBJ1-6	CASSSLGDSPLHF	TGTGCCAGCAGTTCCTTGGGAGATTCACCCCTCCACTTT
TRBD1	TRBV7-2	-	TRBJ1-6	CASSSGQGGGNSPLHF	TGTGCCAGCAGTTCCGGACAGGGTGGTGGTAATTCACCCCTCCACTTT
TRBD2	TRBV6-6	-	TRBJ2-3	CASLPGTSGSTDTQYF	TGTGCCAGCCTTCCCGGGACTAGCGGGAGCACAGATACGCAGTATTTT
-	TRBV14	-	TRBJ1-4	CASSSLVATNEKLFF	TGTGCCAGCAGCTCATTAGTTGCAACTAATGAAAAACTGTTTTTT
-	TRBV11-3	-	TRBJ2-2	CASSDKNTGELFF	TGTGCCAGCAGCGATAAGAACACCGGGGAGCTGTTTTTT
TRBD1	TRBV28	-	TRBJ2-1	CASSPLGQGAINEQFF	TGTGCCAGCAGTCCCTTGGGGCAGGGGGCGATCAATGAGCAGTTCTTC
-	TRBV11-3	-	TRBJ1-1	CASSLSSLLNTEAFF	TGTGCCAGCAGCTTGTCTTCATTACTGAACACTGAAGCTTTCTTT
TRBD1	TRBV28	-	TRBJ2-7	CASSDLGQGGSYEQYF	TGTGCCAGCAGTGACCTCGGACAGGGGGGATCCTACGAGCAGTACTTC
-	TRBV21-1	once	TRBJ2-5	CASSKVTSGRQETQYF	TGTGCCAGCAGCAAAGTAACTAGCGGGAGACAAGAGACCCAGTACTTC
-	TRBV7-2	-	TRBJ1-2	CASSLSRYGYTF	TGTGCCAGCAGCTTAAGCCGGTATGGCTACACCTTC
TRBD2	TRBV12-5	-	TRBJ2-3	CASGLFLSSGGSTDTQYF	TGTGCTAGTGGTTTGTTCCTTTCTAGCGGGGGGAGCACAGATACGCAGTATTTT
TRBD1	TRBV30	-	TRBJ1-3	CAWSRDRISGNTIYF	TGTGCCTGGAGTAGGGACAGGATATCTGGAAACACCATATATTTT
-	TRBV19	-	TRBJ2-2	CASTARGHNTGELFF	TGTGCCAGTACGGCCAGGGGACATAACACCGGGGAGCTGTTTTTT
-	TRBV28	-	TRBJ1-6	CASSLSSLNYSPLHF	TGTGCCAGCAGTTTATCATCCTTAAATTATTCACCCCTCCACTTT
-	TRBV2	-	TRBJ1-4	CASRGKVTKLFF	TGTGCCAGCAGAGGAAAGGTCACCAAACTGTTTTTT
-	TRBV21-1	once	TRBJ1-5	CASSSGEASNQPQHF	TGTGCCAGCAGCTCAGGGGAGGCGAGCAATCAGCCCCAGCATTTT
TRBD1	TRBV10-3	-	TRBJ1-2	CAIGGTGPTNYGYTF	TGTGCCATCGGGGGGACAGGCCCGACTAACTATGGCTACACCTTC